This T cell receptor (beta chain) comes out of a study of T cells in Graves' hyperthyroidism and ophthalmopathy. Overall study findings and caveats: The model predicted ophthalmopathy a median around six months before onset. Ophthalmopathy cases were set apart from stable hyperthyroidism by a 13 V-J model. Among clonotypes expanded in thyroid above 0.001, most were also found in blood.

Points on this clonotype: Its target is not known.

The CDR3 is made up of 15 amino acids. Trimming cost V 8 bases and J 4 bases, with 20 bases left between them. Germline loops: CDR1 SGHTA, CDR2 FQGTGA. Authors of the study amplified TCR beta CDR3 regions from RNA transcripts. An initial round of RT-PCR targeting the TCR CDR3 relied on the HTBI primer set. One entry per CDR3 protein, called by TCRdb with MiXCR from the multiplex PCR reads. The sample records 480,000 or so distinct CDR3 sequences, 40% to 55% being singletons. Exclusion of patients followed from uncontrolled infection, other autoimmune disease, pregnancy or lactation. Specimen: peripheral blood or thyroid tissue (not recorded which). The J gene is TRBJ2-5, the V gene TRBV7-3, with D perhaps assigned TRBD1 or TRBD2 (5 bases each). The TCR originated in an adult woman with Graves' disease, either hyperthyroidism or ophthalmopathy (not recorded which). This CDR3 is CASRGEGREGETQYF. As DNA, the CDR3 is TGTGCCAGCCGAGGCGAGGGGCGAGAGGGAGAGACCCAGTACTTC.